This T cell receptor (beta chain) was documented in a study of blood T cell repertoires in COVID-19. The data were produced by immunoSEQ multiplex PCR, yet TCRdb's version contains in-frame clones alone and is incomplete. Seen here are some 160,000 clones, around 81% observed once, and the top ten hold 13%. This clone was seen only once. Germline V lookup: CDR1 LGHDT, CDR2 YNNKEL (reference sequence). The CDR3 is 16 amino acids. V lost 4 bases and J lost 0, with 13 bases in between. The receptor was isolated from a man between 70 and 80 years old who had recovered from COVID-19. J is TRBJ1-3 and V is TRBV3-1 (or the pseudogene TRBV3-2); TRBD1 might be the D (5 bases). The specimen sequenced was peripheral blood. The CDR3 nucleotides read TGTGCCAGCAGCCCCCGGAACAGGAGCTCTGGAAACACCATATATTTT. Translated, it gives CASSPRNRSSGNTIYF.